A selection of T cell receptor beta chains follows, all from one sample in a study of pediatric ulcerative colitis. Libraries were prepared by immunoSEQ multiplex PCR; TCRdb keeps only in-frame clonotypes and omits some of them. Among roughly 25,000 clones, more than 65% were seen once, and the ten largest hold roughly 7%. Sequencing input: gut tissue. The receptors come from a boy aged 5-17 years with severe ulcerative colitis. Each CDR3 is given with its conserved first and last residue.

V	J	CDR3
TRBV5-1	TRBJ2-7	CASSLAGGLTYEQYF
TRBV5-6	TRBJ1-2	CASSLAGQGSYGYTF
TRBV18	TRBJ2-7	CASSPREGTISYEQYF
TRBV25-1	TRBJ2-7	CASSVLESSYEQYF
TRBV18	TRBJ2-3	CASSSETDTQYF
TRBV7-9	TRBJ1-1	CASSLVGRMNTEAFF
TRBV11-3	TRBJ2-2	CASSSRTSSGELFF
TRBV7-9	TRBJ1-1	CASNIATTRGTEAFF
TRBV29-1	TRBJ1-2	CSVGQGLNYGYTF
TRBV10-3	TRBJ1-1	CAISELGGDTEAFF
TRBV27	TRBJ1-5	CASSSRNNQPQHF
TRBV29-1	TRBJ2-5	CSVEGGQGNWETQYF
TRBV15	TRBJ1-1	CATSRDQSWGTEAFF
TRBV6-5	TRBJ1-5	CASSNREENQPQHF
TRBV30	TRBJ1-6	CAWTYSYNSPLHF
TRBV5-1	TRBJ1-1	CASSVGNTEAFF
TRBV4-1	TRBJ2-7	CASSQGGGSSYEQYF
TRBV10-1	TRBJ2-3	CASSGGSGTGPTDTQYF
TRBV7-2	TRBJ2-1	CASSLSSEQFF
TRBV5-4	TRBJ2-7	CASRNSGNPYEQYF
TRBV14	TRBJ1-1	CASSQMGTGDYTEAFF
TRBV4-3	TRBJ2-1	CASSQVPHRTGSYNEQFF
TRBV6-5	TRBJ2-1	CASSYRGLASEQFF
TRBV10-1	TRBJ2-3	CATRAGGPLDTQYF
TRBV7-2	TRBJ2-1	CASSLDRGSQYNEQFF
TRBV6-5	TRBJ1-4	CASSPVGGPNEKLFF
TRBV7-2	TRBJ2-1	CASSFSWDEQFF
TRBV19	TRBJ2-5	CASSFPGTETQYF
TRBV27	TRBJ2-7	CASSPGTHYEQYF
TRBV27	TRBJ1-1	CASSSMRGRMNTEAFF
TRBV18	TRBJ2-6	CASSQGQGNSGANVLTF
TRBV7-9	TRBJ2-2	CASSPATLGGELFF
TRBV2	TRBJ2-1	CASSAGQGNEQFF
TRBV20-1	TRBJ2-3	CGATPRDTQYF
TRBV5-4	TRBJ2-1	CASSLAWREENEQFF
TRBV5-4	TRBJ2-1	CASSLAPAGDSNEQFF
TRBV6-1	TRBJ2-7	CASSEAGTAPYEQYF
TRBV7-9	TRBJ2-5	CASSEGLAGAQETQYF
TRBV2	TRBJ2-7	CASTRGPRYEQYF
TRBV27	TRBJ2-7	CASSLVVGYEQYF
TRBV27	TRBJ2-5	CASRTSGSQTQYF
TRBV6-1	TRBJ1-1	CASSAQGGVTEAFF
TRBV28	TRBJ2-5	CASSPAGEETQYF
TRBV7-6	TRBJ1-6	CASSLDGNSPLHF
TRBV11-3	TRBJ2-2	CASGVMAGELFF
TRBV6-1	TRBJ2-3	CASSELIQGTDTQYF
TRBV18	TRBJ1-5	CASSPNWDQPQHF
TRBV11-3	TRBJ1-1	CASSLISGLAFF
TRBV9	TRBJ2-7	CASSSGGLVNEQYF